This TCR beta chain derives from a study of response to subunit inactivated influenza vaccine. General study points: The authors suggested that every seasonal influenza vaccination recruits few new T cells.

TCRdb passed the RT-PCR reads through MiXCR, listing each CDR3 protein once. This sample has fewer than 600,000 distinct CDR3 sequences, with 6% to 9% found just once. This clonotype has a count of ten or more. Its cognate antigen is unknown. The CDR3 consists of 13 residues. The V gene lost 2 bases and the J gene lost 4 bases, with 6 bases spanning the gap. CDR1 and CDR2 (germline): LGHDT, YNNKEL (reference sequence). V is TRBV3-1 and J is TRBJ2-1; D uncertain. This sample comprised PBMCs from blood, obtained about 23 months after vaccination. The receptor was isolated from a man aged 50 to 69 who received an inactivated influenza vaccine. The CDR3 sequence is CASSQSGYNEQFF. The CDR3 coding sequence is TGTGCCAGCAGCCAATCCGGGTACAATGAGCAGTTCTTC.